This T cell receptor (beta chain) was obtained from a study of PD-1 blockade in mismatch repair-deficient tumors. Across the whole study: Enrolled 2013-2016, patients had progressing, pretreated mismatch repair-deficient cancers of about a dozen types. General study findings and limits: Tumor-resident clones, often absent from pretreatment blood, expanded after pembrolizumab and then contracted.

All patients were mismatch repair deficient, assessed by either PCR or immunohistochemistry. Three pembrolizumab responders had their TCRs sequenced. About this clone: Its antigen is as yet unknown.

In germline, CDR1 is PRHDT, CDR2 FYEKMQ (reference sequence). Between the trimmed V and J ends, which lost 6 bases and 10 bases, there was a span of 24 bases. The CDR3 runs 15 residues. Generated by immunoSEQ multiplex PCR, the TCRdb table keeps only in-frame clones and is missing some. The sample has 90,000 to 120,000 clones; 82% are singletons. Sequenced material: peripheral blood, taken 30 to 36 weeks after starting pembrolizumab. V is TRBV13 and J is TRBJ1-1, with D tentatively TRBD1 (5 bases). The source is an adult with mismatch repair-deficient cancer. CDR3 residues: CASRQAGTQGLGAFF. For the CDR3, the DNA is TGTGCCAGCAGACAAGCCGGGACTCAGGGACTGGGAGCTTTCTTT.